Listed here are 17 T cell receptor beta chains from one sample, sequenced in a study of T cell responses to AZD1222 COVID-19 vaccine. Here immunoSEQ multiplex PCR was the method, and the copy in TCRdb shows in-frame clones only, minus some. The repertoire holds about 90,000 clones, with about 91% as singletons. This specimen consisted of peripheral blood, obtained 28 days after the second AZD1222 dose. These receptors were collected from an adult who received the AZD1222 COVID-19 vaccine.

The CDR3 reads CASSSSTEAFF. CDR3 nucleotide sequence: TGTGCCAGCAGTTCAAGCACTGAAGCTTTCTTT. The chain is built from TRBV27 and TRBJ1-1; no reliable D call. Germline loops: CDR1 MNHEY, CDR2 SMNVEV (reference sequence). The CDR3 totals 11 residues. Trimming pared 4 bases from V and 4 bases from J, leaving 4 bases between.

CDR3 nucleotide sequence: TGTGCCAGCTCACGGACCGGACAGGGTACTCAGCCCCAGCATTTT. As protein: CASSRTGQGTQPQHF. The chain couples TRBV18 to TRBJ1-5, with 8 bases that match TRBD1. The CDR3 runs 15 residues. Germline CDR1 and CDR2: KGHSH and LQKENI. J was trimmed by 6 bases and V by 4 bases; bases with no gene match: 8.

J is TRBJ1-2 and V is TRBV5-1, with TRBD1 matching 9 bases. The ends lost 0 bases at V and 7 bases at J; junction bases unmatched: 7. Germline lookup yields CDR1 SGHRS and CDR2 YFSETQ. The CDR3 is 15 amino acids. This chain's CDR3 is CASSLAGTGTGGYTF. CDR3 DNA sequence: TGCGCCAGCAGCTTGGCCGGGACAGGGACAGGTGGCTACACCTTC.

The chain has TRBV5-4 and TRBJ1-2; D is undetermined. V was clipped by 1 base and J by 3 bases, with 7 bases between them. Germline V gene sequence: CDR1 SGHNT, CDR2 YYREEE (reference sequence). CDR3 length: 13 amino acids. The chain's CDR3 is CASSLYGDYGYTF. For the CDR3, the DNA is TGTGCCAGCAGCTTGTACGGAGACTATGGCTACACCTTC.

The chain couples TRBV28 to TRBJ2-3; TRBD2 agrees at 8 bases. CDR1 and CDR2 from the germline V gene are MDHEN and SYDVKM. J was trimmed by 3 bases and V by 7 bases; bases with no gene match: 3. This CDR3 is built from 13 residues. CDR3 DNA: TGTGCCAGCAATGGCGGGGGGACAGATACGCAGTATTTT. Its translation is CASNGGGTDTQYF.

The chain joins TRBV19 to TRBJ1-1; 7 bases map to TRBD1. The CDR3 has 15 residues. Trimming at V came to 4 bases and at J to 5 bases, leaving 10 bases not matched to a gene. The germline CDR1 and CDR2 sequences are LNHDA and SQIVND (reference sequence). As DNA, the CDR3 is TGTGCCAGTAGTACCCGATACAGGGGTAGGACTGAAGCTTTCTTT. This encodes CASSTRYRGRTEAFF.

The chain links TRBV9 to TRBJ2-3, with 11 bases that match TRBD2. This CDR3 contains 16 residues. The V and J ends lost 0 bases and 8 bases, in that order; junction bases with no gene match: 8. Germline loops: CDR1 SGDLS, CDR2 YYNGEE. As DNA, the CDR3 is TGTGCCAGCAGCGTAGCGGCTAGCGGGGGGATTGGTACGCAGTATTTT. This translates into CASSVAASGGIGTQYF.

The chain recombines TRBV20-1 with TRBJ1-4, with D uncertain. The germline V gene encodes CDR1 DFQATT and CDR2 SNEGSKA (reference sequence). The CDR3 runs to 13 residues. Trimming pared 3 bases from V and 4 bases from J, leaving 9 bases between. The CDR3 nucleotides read TGCAGTGCTAGTACCGGATTTAATGAAAAACTGTTTTTT. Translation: CSASTGFNEKLFF.

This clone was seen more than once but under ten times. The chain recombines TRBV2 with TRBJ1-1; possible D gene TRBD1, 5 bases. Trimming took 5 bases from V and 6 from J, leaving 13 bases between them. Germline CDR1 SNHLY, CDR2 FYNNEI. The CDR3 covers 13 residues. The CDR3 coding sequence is TGTGCCAGCAGTTTGACAGTAGATCCTGAAGCTTTCTTT. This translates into CASSLTVDPEAFF.

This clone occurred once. CDR3 amino acids: CARSVAQGGLYSNQPQHF. CDR3 nucleotides: TGTGCCAGAAGCGTCGCGCAGGGCGGACTATATAGCAATCAGCCCCAGCATTTT. The rearrangement links TRBV5-3 to TRBJ1-5; TRBD1 is a possible D gene (5 bases). TRBV5-3 qualifies as an ORF whose function is uncertain. The CDR3 sequence is 18 residues long. The germline V and J ends were trimmed by 4 bases and 0 bases, with 20 bases remaining between them.

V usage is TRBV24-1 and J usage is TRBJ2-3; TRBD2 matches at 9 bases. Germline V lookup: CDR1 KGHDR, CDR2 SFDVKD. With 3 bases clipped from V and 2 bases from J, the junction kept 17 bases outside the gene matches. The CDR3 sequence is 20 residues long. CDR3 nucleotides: TGTGCCACCAGTGATCCAACTAAGCGGGGGGCTTCCTTTCCCACAGATACGCAGTATTTT. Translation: CATSDPTKRGASFPTDTQYF.

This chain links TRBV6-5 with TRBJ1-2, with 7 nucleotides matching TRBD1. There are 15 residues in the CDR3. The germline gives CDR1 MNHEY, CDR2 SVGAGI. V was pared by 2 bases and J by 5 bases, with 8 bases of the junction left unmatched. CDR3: CASSYGEGALYGYTF. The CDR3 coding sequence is TGTGCCAGCAGTTACGGGGAGGGGGCCCTTTATGGCTACACCTTC.

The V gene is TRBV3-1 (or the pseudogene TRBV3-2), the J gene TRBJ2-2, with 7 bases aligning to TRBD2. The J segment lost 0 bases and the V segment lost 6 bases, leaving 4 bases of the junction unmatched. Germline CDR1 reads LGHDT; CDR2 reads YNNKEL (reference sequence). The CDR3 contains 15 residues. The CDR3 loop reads CASRIAGSNTGELFF. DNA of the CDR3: TGTGCCAGCAGGATAGCGGGCTCGAACACCGGGGAGCTGTTTTTT.

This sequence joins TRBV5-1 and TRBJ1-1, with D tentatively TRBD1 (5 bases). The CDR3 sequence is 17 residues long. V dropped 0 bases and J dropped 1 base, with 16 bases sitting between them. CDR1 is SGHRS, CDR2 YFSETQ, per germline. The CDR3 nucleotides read TGCGCCAGCAGCTTGGATTTTATGGGGGTGGGGAACACTGAAGCTTTCTTT. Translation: CASSLDFMGVGNTEAFF.

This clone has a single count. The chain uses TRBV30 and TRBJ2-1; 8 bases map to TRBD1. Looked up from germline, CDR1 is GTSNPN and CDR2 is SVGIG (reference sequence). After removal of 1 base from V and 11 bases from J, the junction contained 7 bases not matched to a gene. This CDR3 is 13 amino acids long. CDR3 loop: CAWSAQGARKQFF. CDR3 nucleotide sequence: TGTGCCTGGAGTGCTCAGGGGGCGCGCAAGCAGTTCTTC.

CDR3 sequence (DNA): TGTGCCTGGAGCGCACAGTGGTACGAGCAGTACTTC. Translation: CAWSAQWYEQYF. The chain joins TRBV30 to TRBJ2-7, with D unresolved. CDR3 size: 12 residues. The V end lost 3 bases, the J end lost 4 bases, and 10 bases lay between the germline ends. In germline, CDR1 is GTSNPN, CDR2 SVGIG (reference sequence).

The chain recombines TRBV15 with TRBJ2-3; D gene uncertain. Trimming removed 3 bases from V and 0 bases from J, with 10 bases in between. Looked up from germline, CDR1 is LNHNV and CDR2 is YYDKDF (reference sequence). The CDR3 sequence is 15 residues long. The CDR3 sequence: CATSRLSTSTDTQYF. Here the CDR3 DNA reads TGTGCCACCAGCAGGTTAAGTACTAGCACAGATACGCAGTATTTT. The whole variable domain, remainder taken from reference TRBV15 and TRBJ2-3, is DAMVIQNPRYQVTQFGKPVTLSCSQTLNHNVMYWYQQKSSQAPKLLFHYYDKDFNNEADTPDNFQSRRPNTSFCFLDIRSPGLGDTAMYLCATSRLSTSTDTQYFGPGTRLTVL.